This T cell receptor (beta chain) was captured by sequencing in a study of vaccination and CD4 T cells after COVID-19. Study-level information: Recovered-phase convalescent patients showed SARS-CoV-2 positivity by nasal swab PCR; roughly ten were mild, one severe. Whole-study results and caveats: Convalescent patients were relatively few, and early post-infection timepoints were missing. It was observed that, in convalescent patients, a median 86.3% of reactive clones arose only post-vaccination.

Comments on this clonotype: Its antigen remains unknown.

Trimming at V came to 2 bases and at J to 7 bases, leaving 5 bases not matched to a gene. CDR3 length equals 15 residues. Germline-derived CDR1 and CDR2 are SEHNR and FQNEAQ (reference sequence). TCRdb reanalysed the PCR reads using MiXCR and keeps one entry per CDR3 protein. The top ten clones hold 1.1% of a sample with 20,000 or so distinct CDR3 sequences, roughly three fifths of them seen once. The TCR sequence derives from a human donor who had recovered from COVID-19. This specimen was CD4+ T cells from blood, taken before SARS-CoV-2 vaccination. The gene calls are TRBV7-9 and TRBJ2-2, with TRBD1 matching over 9 bases. This CDR3 reads CASSLRTGVNGELFF. DNA of the CDR3: TGTGCCAGCAGCTTACGGACAGGGGTGAACGGGGAGCTGTTTTTT.